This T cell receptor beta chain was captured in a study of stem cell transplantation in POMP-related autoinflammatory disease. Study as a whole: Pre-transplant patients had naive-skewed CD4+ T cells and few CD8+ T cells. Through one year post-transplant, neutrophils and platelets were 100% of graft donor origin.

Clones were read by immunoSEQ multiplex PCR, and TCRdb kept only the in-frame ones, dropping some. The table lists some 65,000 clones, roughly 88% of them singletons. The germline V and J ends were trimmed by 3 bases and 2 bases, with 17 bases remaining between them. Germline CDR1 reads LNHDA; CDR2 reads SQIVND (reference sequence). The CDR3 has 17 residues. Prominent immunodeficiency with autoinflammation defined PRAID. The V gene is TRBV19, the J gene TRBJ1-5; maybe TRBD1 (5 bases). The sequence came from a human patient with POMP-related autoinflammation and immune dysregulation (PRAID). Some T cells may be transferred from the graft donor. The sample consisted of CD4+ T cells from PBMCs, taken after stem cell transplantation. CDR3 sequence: CASSISLGQGRNQPQHF. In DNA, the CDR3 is TGTGCCAGTAGTATTTCCCTGGGCCAGGGACGCAATCAGCCCCAGCATTTT.